The 8 T cell receptor beta chains presented below share a single source sample, sequenced in a study of cytomegalovirus exposure and HLA in healthy donors (dated by TCRdb to the late 2010s). To prepare the library, the immunoSEQ multiplex PCR assay was applied. The multiplex PCR relied on a mix of 60 forward primers for TCR Vbeta segments and 13 reverse primers for TCR Jbeta segments. Imported from immuneACCESS, the table was reduced by TCRdb to in-frame sequences with V and J called. These copies leave out some clones; in studies compared against another copy, an unresolved V gene accounts for under half, and the cause of the remainder is not known. For this sample there are approximately 260,000 clones; about nine tenths appear just once. Roughly 1.6% of the sample comes from the top ten. The sample consisted of PBMCs. These receptors came from a girl aged 2 to 10 in good health and CMV-seronegative.

Worth noting for this clone: This sample includes further DNA sequences coding for the same CDR3. The chain employs TRBV28 and TRBJ1-5; TRBD1 is a possible D gene (6 bases). Germline V lookup: CDR1 MDHEN, CDR2 SYDVKM. With 3 bases removed from V and 4 bases from J, the gap between germline ends came to 10 bases. CDR3 length: 14 amino acids. This chain's CDR3 is CASSLGGGNQPQHF. CDR3 DNA: TGTGCCAGCAGTTTGGGAGGGGGTAATCAGCCCCAGCATTTT.

This chain uses TRBV28 with TRBJ1-2; 9 bases are shared with TRBD1. The CDR3 covers 14 residues. After removal of 6 bases from V and 12 bases from J, the junction contained 14 bases not matched to a gene. CDR1 is MDHEN and CDR2 is SYDVKM in the germline V gene. The CDR3 nucleotides are TGTGCCAGCAGAAATCCGGGACAGGGATATGCCAACACCTTC. Translation: CASRNPGQGYANTF.

The chain is built from TRBV28 and TRBJ2-5, with TRBD1 identical over 9 bases. Germline loops: CDR1 MDHEN, CDR2 SYDVKM. This CDR3 spans 14 amino acids. Trimming cost V 7 bases and J 4 bases; bases outside gene matches: 7. In nucleotides, the CDR3 is TGTGCCAGCAACGCTGGGACAGGGTTAGAGACCCAGTACTTC. Its protein is CASNAGTGLETQYF.

This clone has only a few counts. V and J are TRBV19 and TRBJ2-1; weak D call: TRBD2 (5 bases). Trimming shortened V by 5 bases and J by 8 bases, and 13 bases separated the two germline ends. The CDR3 length is 13 residues. Germline V gene sequence: CDR1 LNHDA, CDR2 SQIVND (reference sequence). The CDR3, as DNA: TGTGCCAGTAGTTTCCTCAATAGCGATGAGCAGTTCTTC. Translation: CASSFLNSDEQFF.

V gene TRBV12-2 combines with J gene TRBJ2-2; the table's D gene call, TRBD2, was not cross checked with the DNA. TRBV12-2 has pseudogene status. The CDR3 has 15 residues. The CDR3 sequence is CASRSGLAGPGELFF. Here the CDR3 DNA reads TGTGCAAGTCGATCGGGACTAGCGGGACCCGGGGAGCTGTTTTTT.

The chain employs TRBV28 and TRBJ2-7; TRBD1 aligns across 10 bases. This CDR3 region has 14 residues. The V gene's germline CDR1 is MDHEN and CDR2 SYDVKM. With 6 bases clipped from V and 3 bases from J, the junction kept 5 bases outside the gene matches. CDR3 bases: TGTGCCAGCAGGGGACAGGGGCAACTCTACGAGCAGTACTTC. Encoded protein: CASRGQGQLYEQYF.

V is TRBV6-5 and J is TRBJ2-1; D is perhaps TRBD1 (7 bases). The V end was cut by 0 bases, the J end by 8 bases, with 17 bases between. CDR3 size: 16 residues. CDR1 and CDR2 from the germline V gene are MNHEY and SVGAGI. The CDR3 region is CASSYSRAGGLDEQFF. The CDR3 coding sequence is TGTGCCAGCAGTTACTCGAGGGCAGGGGGGTTAGATGAGCAGTTCTTC.

The V and J genes are TRBV6-5 and TRBJ1-5; D possibly corresponds to TRBD1 (6 bases). The germline CDR1 and CDR2 sequences are MNHEY and SVGAGI. V was trimmed by 2 bases and J by 1 base, leaving 9 bases between them. The CDR3 is 15 residues long. In DNA, the CDR3 is TGTGCCAGCAGTTACAGAGACAGGAGCAATCAGCCCCAGCATTTT. Encoded protein: CASSYRDRSNQPQHF.